The present TCR beta chain was sequenced within a study of T cell repertoires in cytomegalovirus infection. Regarding this clonotype: One end of the junction does not line up with germline, which may come from a read error.

Via MiXCR, TCRdb re-called the reads, giving one row per CDR3 protein. This sample has 600,000 to 800,000 distinct CDR3 sequences, with roughly 24% found just once. Material: CD8+ T cells from PBMCs. The sequence came from a human donor in good health (CMV status not recorded). Some clones in this sample may be carry-over from other donors' samples.

CDR3 nucleotide sequence: TGCGCCAGCAGTCAATCTTGGGGTGTACAGGGGGTACCTCTGGACTTT. It encodes CASSQSWGVQGVPLDF. V usage is TRBV23-1 and J usage is TRBJ1-1; 8 positions match TRBD1. TRBV23-1 is sorted into the ORF group, with uncertain function. The CDR3 has 16 residues.